The text below deals with one T cell receptor beta chain. This specimen comes from a study of shared clonotypes between healthy human individuals. In the study overall: The cohort had a couple of women and a few men, ages 18 to 49. Donors had three CD4 naive, three CD4 memory, two CD8 naive and one CD8 memory plate apiece.

The V end lost 5 bases, the J end lost 3 bases, and 14 bases lay between the germline ends. Germline V gene lookup returns CDR1 MNHEY and CDR2 SVGAGI. This CDR3 spans 14 amino acids. Per sorted-subset replicate PCR, input was 200 to 250 ng DNA, representing some 30,000 T cell genomes. Data came from immunoSEQ multiplex PCR; TCRdb stores just in-frame clones and leaves some out. The repertoire holds around 1.9 million clones, with more than 85% as singletons. CD45RO-negative cells were positively selected for CCR7, leaving out terminally differentiated effector memory CD45RA+ cells. The sequenced sample consisted of naive CD8+ T cells from PBMCs. The chain employs TRBV6-5 and TRBJ2-7; possibly TRBD1 for D (6 bases). The clonotype originates from a man aged 18-30 years in good health. Some clones in this sample may be carry-over from other donors' samples. The CDR3 protein is CASSVRQTGYEQYF. The CDR3 nucleotides read TGTGCCAGCAGTGTTCGGCAGACAGGCTACGAGCAGTACTTC.